This is a list of T cell receptor beta chains from one sample in a study of cytomegalovirus exposure and HLA in healthy donors. Libraries were prepared by immunoSEQ multiplex PCR; TCRdb keeps only in-frame clonotypes and omits some of them. The profile shows about 160,000 clones, about 90% of them singletons. The specimen sequenced was PBMCs. These receptors were collected from a man aged 18 to 29 in good health and CMV-seropositive. The CDR3 runs from the conserved cysteine through the conserved F or W. The order of the fields is CDR3 DNA, CDR3 protein, V gene, CDR3 length, clone size, J gene, D gene. A D gene is named only where the DNA matches it firmly. Clone size is given for some rows only: seen once, a few or many times, or a class if the clone is expanded.

CDR3nt: TGCGCCAGCAGCCAAGATCTCTTCCCGGGGCTGTTTTTT; CDR3aa: CASSQDLFPGLFF; v_gene: TRBV4-1; len: 13; abundance: once; j_gene: TRBJ1-4; d_gene: NA
CDR3nt: TGTGCCTGGGGGACTAGCGTTTACGAGCAGTACTTC; CDR3aa: CAWGTSVYEQYF; v_gene: TRBV30; len: 12; abundance: NA; j_gene: TRBJ2-7; d_gene: TRBD2
CDR3nt: TGTGCCAGCAGCCCACCCCTTGACAGGGGGCCTTCAACCTACAATGAGCAGTTCTTC; CDR3aa: CASSPPLDRGPSTYNEQFF; v_gene: TRBV7-6; len: 19; abundance: NA; j_gene: TRBJ2-1; d_gene: TRBD1
CDR3nt: TGCGCCAGCAGCGTGACAGGGAGCTCTGGAAACACCATATATTTT; CDR3aa: CASSVTGSSGNTIYF; v_gene: TRBV5-1; len: 15; abundance: once; j_gene: TRBJ1-3; d_gene: TRBD1
CDR3nt: TGTGCCAGCAGTCCGACGACTAGCGGGAGGAATTATGAGCAGTTCTTC; CDR3aa: CASSPTTSGRNYEQFF; v_gene: TRBV9; len: 16; abundance: NA; j_gene: TRBJ2-1; d_gene: TRBD2
CDR3nt: TGTGCCAGCAGTTTCCTGTCGAGGCGTCAAGGCTACACCTTC; CDR3aa: CASSFLSRRQGYTF; v_gene: TRBV27; len: 14; abundance: once; j_gene: TRBJ1-2; d_gene: NA
CDR3nt: TGTGCCAGCAGCCGGGACTACGACACCGGGGAGCTGTTTTTT; CDR3aa: CASSRDYDTGELFF; v_gene: TRBV6-4; len: 14; abundance: NA; j_gene: TRBJ2-2; d_gene: TRBD2
CDR3nt: TGTGCCGGTGGGGTTCGGGGGTTAAACACTGAAGCTTTCTTT; CDR3aa: CAGGVRGLNTEAFF; v_gene: TRBV6-1; len: 14; abundance: NA; j_gene: TRBJ1-1; d_gene: NA
CDR3nt: TGTGCCAGCAGCCAAGAAGTAGTCACCGGGGAGCTGTTTTTT; CDR3aa: CASSQEVVTGELFF; v_gene: TRBV4-2; len: 14; abundance: NA; j_gene: TRBJ2-2; d_gene: NA
CDR3nt: TGTGCCAGCAGTTTGGGACAGGGGGCGGGAGGCTACACCTTC; CDR3aa: CASSLGQGAGGYTF; v_gene: TRBV28; len: 14; abundance: NA; j_gene: TRBJ1-2; d_gene: TRBD1
CDR3nt: TGTGCCAGCAGCTTCGGGAACACTGAAGCTTTCTTT; CDR3aa: CASSFGNTEAFF; v_gene: TRBV7-8; len: 12; abundance: NA; j_gene: TRBJ1-1; d_gene: NA
CDR3nt: TGCGCCAGCAGCCAAGTTCCGGGACTAGCCAAAAACATTCAGTACTTC; CDR3aa: CASSQVPGLAKNIQYF; v_gene: TRBV4-1; len: 16; abundance: NA; j_gene: TRBJ2-4; d_gene: NA
CDR3nt: TGCGCCAGCAGCTTGACAGAAGAGACCCAGTACTTC; CDR3aa: CASSLTEETQYF; v_gene: TRBV5-1; len: 12; abundance: NA; j_gene: TRBJ2-5; d_gene: NA
CDR3nt: TGTGCCAGCAGCTTAGACAGGGGTTCCTACAATGAGCAGTTCTTC; CDR3aa: CASSLDRGSYNEQFF; v_gene: TRBV11-3; len: 15; abundance: few; j_gene: TRBJ2-1; d_gene: NA
CDR3nt: TGTGCCAGCATCCGGCAGGGGGCTTTTAGCACTGAAGCTTTCTTT; CDR3aa: CASIRQGAFSTEAFF; v_gene: TRBV6-5; len: 15; abundance: NA; j_gene: TRBJ1-1; d_gene: TRBD1
CDR3nt: TGTGCCTGGAGTGCAGACAGGCCGGGGTCCGGGGAGCTGTTTTTT; CDR3aa: CAWSADRPGSGELFF; v_gene: TRBV30; len: 15; abundance: NA; j_gene: TRBJ2-2; d_gene: NA
CDR3nt: TGTGCCAGCAGCCAAGATCCCGGGACTAGCGGAGACAATGAGCAGTTCTTC; CDR3aa: CASSQDPGTSGDNEQFF; v_gene: TRBV4-2; len: 17; abundance: NA; j_gene: TRBJ2-1; d_gene: TRBD2
CDR3nt: TGTGCCAGGCACCGGCAAGCGAGCACGGGGGAGCTGTTTTTT; CDR3aa: CARHRQASTGELFF; v_gene: TRBV14; len: 14; abundance: NA; j_gene: TRBJ2-2; d_gene: NA
CDR3nt: TGTGCCAGGCCTAACAATGAGCAGTTCTTC; CDR3aa: CARPNNEQFF; v_gene: TRBV19; len: 10; abundance: NA; j_gene: TRBJ2-1; d_gene: NA
CDR3nt: TGTGCCAGTAGTGTCACTAGCGTCTACGAGCAGTACTTC; CDR3aa: CASSVTSVYEQYF; v_gene: TRBV19; len: 13; abundance: few; j_gene: TRBJ2-7; d_gene: TRBD2
CDR3nt: TGCGCCAGCAGCCGCGAGGAGACTCGTTCCTACGAGCAGTACTTC; CDR3aa: CASSREETRSYEQYF; v_gene: TRBV4-1; len: 15; abundance: NA; j_gene: TRBJ2-7; d_gene: NA
CDR3nt: TGTGCCAGCAGGCCAACTAGCGCAGATACGCAGTATTTT; CDR3aa: CASRPTSADTQYF; v_gene: TRBV6-5; len: 13; abundance: NA; j_gene: TRBJ2-3; d_gene: TRBD2
CDR3nt: TGTGCCAGTAGTATTAGCGGACTAGGAAAAGAGACCCAGTACTTC; CDR3aa: CASSISGLGKETQYF; v_gene: TRBV19; len: 15; abundance: NA; j_gene: TRBJ2-5; d_gene: TRBD2
CDR3nt: TGTGCCAGCACTAGGGACATCCCCTACAATGAGCAGTTCTTC; CDR3aa: CASTRDIPYNEQFF; v_gene: TRBV6-1; len: 14; abundance: NA; j_gene: TRBJ2-1; d_gene: NA
CDR3nt: TGTGCTAGTGGCCGAAACGACCGGGACTTCCAAGAGACCCAGTACTTC; CDR3aa: CASGRNDRDFQETQYF; v_gene: TRBV12-5; len: 16; abundance: NA; j_gene: TRBJ2-5; d_gene: NA
CDR3nt: TGTGCCAGTAGTAGGGGGACTAGCGGGAGTATCCACAATGAGCAGTTCTTC; CDR3aa: CASSRGTSGSIHNEQFF; v_gene: TRBV19; len: 17; abundance: NA; j_gene: TRBJ2-1; d_gene: TRBD2
CDR3nt: TGTGCCAGCAGCTTACAGACAGATACGCAGTATTTT; CDR3aa: CASSLQTDTQYF; v_gene: TRBV11-3; len: 12; abundance: NA; j_gene: TRBJ2-3; d_gene: NA
CDR3nt: TGTGCCAGCACCAGGTCCCCGATTAACTATGGCTACACCTTC; CDR3aa: CASTRSPINYGYTF; v_gene: TRBV7-2; len: 14; abundance: NA; j_gene: TRBJ1-2; d_gene: NA
CDR3nt: TGTGCCAGCAGTGTAACTAGCGGGGTCTCCTACGAGCAGTACTTC; CDR3aa: CASSVTSGVSYEQYF; v_gene: TRBV27; len: 15; abundance: once; j_gene: TRBJ2-7; d_gene: TRBD2
CDR3nt: TGTGCCAGCAGCTTAGTTTTCGCGGGAGGGCCAGTAACCGGGGAGCTGTTTTTT; CDR3aa: CASSLVFAGGPVTGELFF; v_gene: TRBV11-2; len: 18; abundance: NA; j_gene: TRBJ2-2; d_gene: TRBD2
CDR3nt: TGTGCCAGCAGTGACGTCTCCTACGAGCAGTACTTC; CDR3aa: CASSDVSYEQYF; v_gene: TRBV6-1; len: 12; abundance: NA; j_gene: TRBJ2-7; d_gene: NA
CDR3nt: TGTGCCAGTGGACTAGCGGGTTACAATGAGCAGTTCTTC; CDR3aa: CASGLAGYNEQFF; v_gene: TRBV19; len: 13; abundance: NA; j_gene: TRBJ2-1; d_gene: TRBD2
CDR3nt: TGCAGCGTTGATCCTAGCGGGAGAAGAAATGAGCAGTTCTTC; CDR3aa: CSVDPSGRRNEQFF; v_gene: TRBV29-1; len: 14; abundance: NA; j_gene: TRBJ2-1; d_gene: TRBD2
CDR3nt: TGTGCCAGTAGTATAGGCCCAGCGGGAGGCTACGAGCAGTACTTC; CDR3aa: CASSIGPAGGYEQYF; v_gene: TRBV19; len: 15; abundance: once; j_gene: TRBJ2-7; d_gene: TRBD2
CDR3nt: TGTGCCTCGTTCGGGCGCAGGGGAAAACTGTTTTTT; CDR3aa: CASFGRRGKLFF; v_gene: TRBV30; len: 12; abundance: NA; j_gene: TRBJ1-4; d_gene: NA
CDR3nt: TGTGCCAGCAGTTACTCGGGGCCCTCCTACGAGCAGTACTTC; CDR3aa: CASSYSGPSYEQYF; v_gene: TRBV6-6; len: 14; abundance: NA; j_gene: TRBJ2-7; d_gene: NA
CDR3nt: TGTGCCAGCAGTGGATATAGCGGGAGGGGCTACAATGAGCAGTTCTTC; CDR3aa: CASSGYSGRGYNEQFF; v_gene: TRBV28; len: 16; abundance: NA; j_gene: TRBJ2-1; d_gene: TRBD2
CDR3nt: TGTGCCAGCAGTTCACCCGGGACAGGGGGCGGGGGCTACACCTTC; CDR3aa: CASSSPGTGGGGYTF; v_gene: TRBV28; len: 15; abundance: few; j_gene: TRBJ1-2; d_gene: TRBD1
CDR3nt: TGTGCCAGTAGTATAGATGCAGGAACCTACTACGAGCAGTACTTC; CDR3aa: CASSIDAGTYYEQYF; v_gene: TRBV19; len: 15; abundance: once; j_gene: TRBJ2-7; d_gene: NA
CDR3nt: TGTGCCAGCAGACAAGGGGCCCAGGATACGCAGTATTTT; CDR3aa: CASRQGAQDTQYF; v_gene: TRBV27; len: 13; abundance: NA; j_gene: TRBJ2-3; d_gene: NA
CDR3nt: TGTGCCAGCAATCAGGGGAATTATGGCTACACCTTC; CDR3aa: CASNQGNYGYTF; v_gene: TRBV6-6; len: 12; abundance: once; j_gene: TRBJ1-2; d_gene: NA
CDR3nt: TGCGCCAGCTCTGGGGAGGGGGCCTACAATGAGCAGTTCTTC; CDR3aa: CASSGEGAYNEQFF; v_gene: TRBV5-1; len: 14; abundance: once; j_gene: TRBJ2-1; d_gene: NA